The rows below give T cell receptor beta chains drawn from one sample of a study of blood T cell repertoires in COVID-19. The method was immunoSEQ multiplex PCR; TCRdb's version includes in-frame clones alone and lacks a portion of them. Altogether fewer than 450,000 clones are present, more than 85% being singletons, with the ten largest covering under 1.3%. Sequenced sample: PBMCs or T cells enriched from blood (not recorded which). The receptors stem from a woman in her thirties who had recovered from COVID-19. CDR3s include the opening cysteine and the closing phenylalanine or tryptophan. A D gene is named only where the DNA matches it firmly. Size values are once, few and many counts, or a class for expanded clones, and some rows have none.

V,D,size,J,DNA,CDR3
TRBV15,NA,once,TRBJ2-3,TGTGCCACCAGCGGGCGGGACAGCAGCACAGATACGCAGTATTTT,CATSGRDSSTDTQYF
TRBV7-2,NA,NA,TRBJ1-4,TGTGCCAGCAGCGATGAACCAGGGTCGACTAATGAAAAACTGTTTTTT,CASSDEPGSTNEKLFF
TRBV3-1/TRBV3-2,NA,NA,TRBJ1-1,TGTGCCAGCAGCCAGGCCGGTCGGGGGTCCGATGAAGCTTTCTTT,CASSQAGRGSDEAFF
TRBV18,TRBD2,NA,TRBJ2-3,TGTGCCAGCTCCACTAGCGGGGGGTTCACAGATACGCAGTATTTT,CASSTSGGFTDTQYF
TRBV10-3,NA,NA,TRBJ1-2,TGTGCCATCAGTGAGTTGGGACAAGACTATGGCTACACCTTC,CAISELGQDYGYTF
TRBV6-6,NA,NA,TRBJ2-2,TGTGCCAGCAGAGGCGAGGGTCCGTTCACCGGGGAGCTGTTTTTT,CASRGEGPFTGELFF
TRBV9,TRBD1,NA,TRBJ1-1,TGTGCCAGCAGCGTAGGTCCGGACAGGGAGAACACTGAAGCTTTCTTT,CASSVGPDRENTEAFF
TRBV28,TRBD1,NA,TRBJ1-1,TGTGCCAGCAGTGGGGACAGGATGAACACTGAAGCTTTCTTT,CASSGDRMNTEAFF
TRBV6-2/TRBV6-3,TRBD1,once,TRBJ1-1,TGTGCCAGCAGTTACTCGAGGGACAGGGGAAATGGTGAAGCTTTCTTT,CASSYSRDRGNGEAFF
TRBV4-3,NA,NA,TRBJ2-7,TGCGCCAGCAGCCAAGAACGGGGGGCGCATGGCGAAGACGAGCAGTACTTC,CASSQERGAHGEDEQYF
TRBV6-5,TRBD1,NA,TRBJ1-5,TGTGCCAGCAGCGGACAGGGGGATGGCAATCAGCCCCAGCATTTT,CASSGQGDGNQPQHF
TRBV27,TRBD1,NA,TRBJ1-2,TGTGCCAGCAGTTTACCTGACAGGGGTAACTATGGCTACACCTTC,CASSLPDRGNYGYTF
TRBV6-2/TRBV6-3,NA,NA,TRBJ2-1,TGTGCCAGCAGTTCGACACCTTACAATGAGCAGTTCTTC,CASSSTPYNEQFF
TRBV28,TRBD1,NA,TRBJ1-2,TGTGCCAGCAGTCCTGGGGACAGGAAGACTTATGGCTACACCTTC,CASSPGDRKTYGYTF
TRBV6-5,TRBD2,NA,TRBJ2-1,TGTGCCAGCAGTTACCGGCTAGCGGGATACAATGAGCAGTTCTTC,CASSYRLAGYNEQFF
TRBV27,TRBD1,NA,TRBJ2-1,TGTGCCAGCAGTACCTATCACAGGGGCGCTGAGCAGTTCTTC,CASSTYHRGAEQFF
TRBV7-9,NA,NA,TRBJ1-4,TGTGCCAGCAGCTCAGGACAAGCTAATGAAAAACTGTTTTTT,CASSSGQANEKLFF
TRBV10-3,TRBD2,NA,TRBJ2-5,TGTGCCACGGGGGGTAGGGGAGCGGAGACCCAGTACTTC,CATGGRGAETQYF
TRBV29-1,TRBD1,NA,TRBJ1-2,TGCAGCGCCAGACAGGGATTCTATGGCTACACCTTC,CSARQGFYGYTF
TRBV19,NA,NA,TRBJ2-3,TGTGCCAGTAGTATAGATCTGGCCCCTACGCAGTATTTT,CASSIDLAPTQYF
TRBV19,TRBD1,few,TRBJ1-2,TGTGCCAGTAGGCCGGGACAGGGGGCTCTATTCAGTGGCTACACCTTC,CASRPGQGALFSGYTF
TRBV30,NA,NA,TRBJ1-6,TGTGCCTGGAGTCGCGGGGCCAGAAACTATAATTCACCCCTCCACTTT,CAWSRGARNYNSPLHF
TRBV24-1,NA,NA,TRBJ2-7,TGTGCCACCAGTGACGAGGGACAAGCCTACGAGCAGTACTTC,CATSDEGQAYEQYF
TRBV5-1,NA,NA,TRBJ1-2,TGCGCCAGTGGGTCGGGGAACGGCTACACCTTC,CASGSGNGYTF
TRBV7-9,NA,once,TRBJ1-1,TGTGCCAGCACCCCGGTCAACACTGAAGCTTTCTTT,CASTPVNTEAFF
TRBV29-1,TRBD1,NA,TRBJ1-2,TGCAGCGTTGACCCCCGGGACAGCCGATGGGACTATGGCTACACCTTC,CSVDPRDSRWDYGYTF
TRBV24-1,TRBD1,NA,TRBJ2-5,TGTGCCACCAGTGATCGAGGACAGGGACAAGAGACCCAGTACTTC,CATSDRGQGQETQYF
TRBV10-3,TRBD1,NA,TRBJ1-1,TGTGCCATCAGTGAGTCGGCAGGGGGCACTAACACTGAAGCTTTCTTT,CAISESAGGTNTEAFF
TRBV2,NA,once,TRBJ1-1,TGTGCCAGCGGGAGGGGAGGGAACACTGAAGCTTTCTTT,CASGRGGNTEAFF
TRBV7-8,TRBD1,NA,TRBJ2-5,TGTGCCAGCAGCTCCCGACAGGGGGCGGGGACCCAGTACTTC,CASSSRQGAGTQYF
TRBV4-1,NA,NA,TRBJ1-6,TGCGCCAGCAGGCAGAGGGCGAACCTAGATAATTCACCCCTCCACTTT,CASRQRANLDNSPLHF
TRBV25-1,NA,NA,TRBJ2-6,TGTGCCAGCAGTGATTCCGGGGATGGGGCCAACGTCCTGACTTTC,CASSDSGDGANVLTF
TRBV7-9,TRBD1,NA,TRBJ1-2,TGTGCCAGCAGCTCCCAGGGACAGGGAGATGGCTACACCTTC,CASSSQGQGDGYTF
TRBV10-3,NA,NA,TRBJ2-3,TGTGCCATCAGTGAAGGGGTTACGCAGTATTTT,CAISEGVTQYF
TRBV30,NA,NA,TRBJ1-1,TGTGCCTGGGTTGACAGGCTGAACACTGAAGCTTTCTTT,CAWVDRLNTEAFF
TRBV5-1,NA,NA,TRBJ1-2,TGCGCCAGCAGCTTGGACGGTGCTAACTATGGCTACACCTTC,CASSLDGANYGYTF
TRBV28,TRBD1,NA,TRBJ1-6,TGTGCCAGCAGTTTACCTCCGGGACAGGGCCGCCATATATATAATTCACCCCTCCACTTT,CASSLPPGQGRHIYNSPLHF
TRBV5-8,NA,NA,TRBJ2-5,TGTGCCAGCAGCTTGAGAGGGACCCAGGGGGAGACCCAGTACTTC,CASSLRGTQGETQYF
TRBV19,NA,once,TRBJ2-2,TGTGCCAGTATCCCCCTCGTGGGGGGGGCTTGGACCGGGGAGCTGTTTTTT,CASIPLVGGAWTGELFF
TRBV24-1,NA,NA,TRBJ1-1,TGTGCCACCAGTGGAGGGTCATTGAACACTGAAGCTTTCTTT,CATSGGSLNTEAFF
TRBV2,NA,NA,TRBJ1-5,TGTGCCAGCAGCCCACAGGGAAGGGGACAGCCCCAGCATTTT,CASSPQGRGQPQHF
TRBV5-1,TRBD1,NA,TRBJ2-5,TGCGCCAGCACGACCGGGACAGGGGGCGCCGAGACCCAGTACTTC,CASTTGTGGAETQYF
TRBV19,NA,NA,TRBJ1-2,TGTGCCAGTAGTAGGTCACAGGACAAAGGAGGCTACACCTTC,CASSRSQDKGGYTF
TRBV7-6,TRBD2,NA,TRBJ2-7,TGTGCCAGCAGCTCGGAGGCGGGGGGCGTCTACGAGCAGTACTTC,CASSSEAGGVYEQYF
TRBV3-1/TRBV3-2,TRBD1,NA,TRBJ2-2,TGTGCCAGCAGCCAAGGGACAGGGGGCTACACCGGGGAGCTGTTTTTT,CASSQGTGGYTGELFF